Sequencing of this TCR beta chain was carried out in a study of blood T cell repertoires in COVID-19. The wider study: T cells, B-cell-depleted T cells, or PBMCs provided the cDNA or gDNA that served as material.

The CDR3 length is 13 residues. Germline CDR1 is SGHRS and CDR2 is YFSETQ. The V end was cut by 5 bases, the J end by 2 bases, with 9 bases between. In the original workflow: Counts of nucleated cells, estimated from reference gene primer amplification, were obtained. This table comes from immunoSEQ multiplex PCR, and its TCRdb copy is limited to in-frame clones, with some not included. The DNA was the basis for D and trimming; V, J and clone size are from that table. The table has roughly 500,000 clones, nearly 90% seen once. The V call is TRBV5-1, the J call TRBJ2-3, with D unresolved. Source material: peripheral blood. This receptor was identified in a man between 18 and 29 years old with COVID-19, enrolled during active disease. The DNA of the CDR3 is TGCGCCAGCAGATTCCCTATCACAGATACGCAGTATTTT. Amino acid sequence: CASRFPITDTQYF. Based on the CDR3 plus reference TRBV5-1 and TRBJ2-3, the full variable domain is KAGVTQTPRYLIKTRGQQVTLSCSPISGHRSVSWYQQTPGQGLQFLFEYFSETQRNKGNFPGRFSGRQFSNSRSEMNVSTLELGDSALYLCASRFPITDTQYFGPGTRLTVL.